These T cell receptor beta chains were read from a single sample in a study of radiotherapy plus CTLA-4 blockade in lung cancer. Clones were read by immunoSEQ multiplex PCR, and TCRdb kept only the in-frame ones, dropping some. The table lists some 12,000 clones, around 80% of them singletons. Here the sequenced sample was peripheral blood, taken from a patient treated with radiotherapy plus ipilimumab. These receptors all stem from a human donor with non-small cell lung cancer that progressed on radiotherapy plus ipilimumab. CDR3s include the opening cysteine and the closing phenylalanine or tryptophan. A D gene is named only where the DNA matches it firmly.

TGTGCTAGTAAGCAGGGGTCAGCGATTACCTACGAGCAGTACTTC	CASKQGSAITYEQYF	.	TRBJ2-7	TRBV12-5
TGTGCCAGCAGAGCGGCTCCCGGGACAGGGGGGTTCTCTGGGGCCAACGTCCTGACTTTC	CASRAAPGTGGFSGANVLTF	TRBD1	TRBJ2-6	TRBV2
TGTGCCAGTAGCGACCCCCGGGGAGGACACACTGAAGCTTTCTTT	CASSDPRGGHTEAFF	.	TRBJ1-1	TRBV19
TGTGCCAACAGGGGTTTAAAGACCCAGTACTTC	CANRGLKTQYF	TRBD1	TRBJ2-5	TRBV6-5
TGTGCCAGCAGTTTTCCCGAACAGGGAGGTGGCTACACCTTC	CASSFPEQGGGYTF	.	TRBJ1-2	TRBV28
TGTGCCAGCTACAGGGAGGGCTATGGCTACACCTTC	CASYREGYGYTF	.	TRBJ1-2	TRBV6-5
TGTGCCAGTTCCACCGGGGGCAGCAATCAGCCCCAGCATTTT	CASSTGGSNQPQHF	.	TRBJ1-5	TRBV19
TGTGCCACCAGCAGAGGAGGGAAGGGCACTGAAGCTTTCTTT	CATSRGGKGTEAFF	.	TRBJ1-1	TRBV15
TGTGCCAGCAGCTTAGTTGCCCCGGGACAGGTATACAATGAGCAGTTCTTC	CASSLVAPGQVYNEQFF	TRBD1	TRBJ2-1	TRBV7-8
TGTGCCAGCAGTTTATTTTCAGGGGGGATCTATGGCTACACCTTC	CASSLFSGGIYGYTF	TRBD1	TRBJ1-2	TRBV28
TGTGCCAGCAGTTACGGGGGGGGGAACACTGAAGCTTTCTTT	CASSYGGGNTEAFF	.	TRBJ1-1	TRBV27
TGTGCCAGCAGCCAAGATTCGGTAGCGGGGGGTACCTACAATGAGCAGTTCTTC	CASSQDSVAGGTYNEQFF	TRBD2	TRBJ2-1	TRBV4-2
TGTGCCAGCAGCTTAGCTAGCGGGGGCTTCGAGCAGTACTTC	CASSLASGGFEQYF	TRBD2	TRBJ2-7	TRBV7-2